The subject of this entry is one TCR beta chain. The record originates from a study of glioma-infiltrating T cells after dendritic cell vaccination. Here immunoSEQ multiplex PCR was the method, and the copy in TCRdb shows in-frame clones only, minus some. The table includes nearly 85,000 clones, approximately 90% detected once. Germline lookup yields CDR1 SGHTA and CDR2 FQGNSA. The CDR3 totals 15 residues. The V and J ends lost 5 bases and 5 bases, in that order; junction bases with no gene match: 10. The chain uses TRBV7-2 and TRBJ2-5, with TRBD2 matching 8 bases. The sequence derives from a human donor with glioblastoma. The sample consisted of blood, taken before dendritic cell vaccination. CDR3 in amino acids: CASSLSGVMRETQYF. DNA for the CDR3: TGTGCCAGCAGCCTTAGCGGGGTTATGAGGGAGACCCAGTACTTC.